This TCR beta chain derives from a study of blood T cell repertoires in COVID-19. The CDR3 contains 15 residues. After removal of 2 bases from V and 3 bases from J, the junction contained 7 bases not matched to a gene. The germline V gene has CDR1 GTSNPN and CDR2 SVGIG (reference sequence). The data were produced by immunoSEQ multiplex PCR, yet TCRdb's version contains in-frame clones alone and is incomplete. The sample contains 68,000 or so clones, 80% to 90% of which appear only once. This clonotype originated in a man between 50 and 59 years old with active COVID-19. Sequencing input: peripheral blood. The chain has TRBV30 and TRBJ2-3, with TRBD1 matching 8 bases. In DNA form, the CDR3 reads TGTGCCTGGAGTCCTACAGGGGGTAGTACAGATACGCAGTATTTT. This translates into CAWSPTGGSTDTQYF. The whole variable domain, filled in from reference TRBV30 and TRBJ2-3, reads SQTIHQWPATLVQPVGSPLSLECTVEGTSNPNLYWYRQAAGRGLQLLFYSVGIGQISSEVPQNLSASRPQDRQFILSSKKLLLSDSGFYLCAWSPTGGSTDTQYFGPGTRLTVL.